The source of this T cell receptor beta chain is a study of Ad26.COV2.S vaccination and SARS-CoV-2 variants. On the study more broadly: Ad26.COV2.S, an intramuscular injection, was given once or twice 56 days apart.

Worth noting for this clone: Its antigen is not known.

Regarding treatment: around 19 received Ad26.COV2.S at low or high dose, single or two shots; a few received placebo; per-sample allocation not given. At day 63 after the first vaccine or placebo injection, samples were drawn. Boston hosted the donor, who was an adult aged 18-55 years. An Ad26 vector expressing Wuhan-strain SARS-CoV-2 spike constituted the vaccine. Here immunoSEQ multiplex PCR was the method, and the copy in TCRdb shows in-frame clones only, minus some. The repertoire consists of fewer than 400,000 clones, with around 90% occurring once and the leading ten covering approximately 5.8%. Germline trimming cut 0 bases from V and 2 bases from J; bases unmatched to any gene: 6. CDR1 is LNHNV, CDR2 YYDKDF, per germline (reference sequence). The CDR3 spans 16 residues. Findings of the study overall: The study found higher spike-specific TCR breadth in vaccine than placebo recipients.

Sequenced material: peripheral blood, taken in a trial of Ad26.COV2.S vaccine versus placebo. The source of this sequence is a person aged 18-65 years who received the Ad26.COV2.S COVID-19 vaccine or a placebo. The chain couples TRBV15 to TRBJ2-5; 7 bases map to TRBD2. This CDR3 reads CATSRDRLAEQETQYF. DNA for the CDR3: TGTGCCACCAGCAGAGATCGCCTAGCGGAACAAGAGACCCAGTACTTC.